Described below is a single TCR beta chain sequence and its context. Its antigen is not known. The junction differs from germline at one of its ends, possibly a read error. These data originate in a study of molecular identifiers for immune sequencing clone quantification. The study, taken as a whole, reports: Clone sizes could be underestimated for highly expanded clones when identical TCR molecules share a barcode. Clones above 20 RNA copies held over 98% of effector molecules, under 1% in naive cells.

The CDR3 consists of 15 residues. Germline V gene sequence: CDR1 MNHEY, CDR2 SMNVEV (reference sequence). For bulk TCR libraries, previously described methods and listed TCR primers were used. One entry per CDR3 protein, called by TCRdb with MiXCR from the PCR reads. Here the sample spans around 480,000 distinct CDR3 sequences, over 20% being singletons. The source of this sequence is a human donor in good health. Some libraries in this study had Jurkat cell RNA spiked in. This sequence joins TRBV27 and TRBJ2-7, with 7 bases aligning to TRBD1. The sequencing input was naive CD8+ T cells from blood, with Jurkat cell RNA spiked in. Subset defined: FACS-sorted CD8+CD4-CCR7+CD45RA+ naive T cells. The DNA for the CDR3 is TGTGCCAGCAGTTTCCAGACAGGGCCGGCCTACGAACAGTACTTC. Its protein is CASSFQTGPAYEQYF.